Below, one T cell receptor beta chain is given with its context. This specimen comes from a study of shared clonotypes between healthy human individuals. Sequencing used immunoSEQ multiplex PCR; TCRdb keeps in-frame clones, though not all of them. The data contain 2 million to 2.5 million clones, 95% of them singletons. V was clipped by 4 bases and J by 5 bases, with 13 bases between them. Germline assignment: CDR1 SGHDT and CDR2 YYEEEE. The length of the CDR3 is 15 residues. The gene calls are TRBV5-6 and TRBJ1-6; a possible D gene is TRBD1 (5 bases). The receptor's source is a man aged 18 to 30 in good health. The material sequenced was naive CD4+ T cells sorted from blood. Subset denoted: CD45RA+ positively selected. CDR3 DNA sequence: TGTGCCAGCAGCCTACAGGAACTCGATAATTCACCCCTCCACTTT. This gives the protein CASSLQELDNSPLHF.